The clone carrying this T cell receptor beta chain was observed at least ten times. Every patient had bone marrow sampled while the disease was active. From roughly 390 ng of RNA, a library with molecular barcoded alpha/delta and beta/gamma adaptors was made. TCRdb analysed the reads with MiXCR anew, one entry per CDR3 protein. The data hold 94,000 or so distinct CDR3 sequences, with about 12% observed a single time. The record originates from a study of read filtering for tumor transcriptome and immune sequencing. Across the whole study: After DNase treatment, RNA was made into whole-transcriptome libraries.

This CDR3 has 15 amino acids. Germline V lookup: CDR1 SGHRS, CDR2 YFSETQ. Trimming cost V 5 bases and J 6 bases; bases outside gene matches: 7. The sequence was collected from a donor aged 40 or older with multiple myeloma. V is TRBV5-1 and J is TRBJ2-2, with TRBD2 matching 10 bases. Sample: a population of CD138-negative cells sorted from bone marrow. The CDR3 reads CASSNLAGESGELFF. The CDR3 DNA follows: TGCGCCAGCAGTAACCTAGCGGGAGAATCCGGGGAGCTGTTTTTT.